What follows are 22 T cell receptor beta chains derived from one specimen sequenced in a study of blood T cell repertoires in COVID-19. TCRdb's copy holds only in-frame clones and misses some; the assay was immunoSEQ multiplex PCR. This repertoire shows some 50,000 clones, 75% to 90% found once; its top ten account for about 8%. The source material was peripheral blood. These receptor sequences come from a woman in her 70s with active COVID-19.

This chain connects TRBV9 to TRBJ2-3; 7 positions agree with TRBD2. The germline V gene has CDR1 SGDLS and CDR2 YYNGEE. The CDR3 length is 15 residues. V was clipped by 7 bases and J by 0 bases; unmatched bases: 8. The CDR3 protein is CASGREATSTDTQYF. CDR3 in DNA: TGTGCCAGCGGACGGGAGGCCACTAGCACAGATACGCAGTATTTT.

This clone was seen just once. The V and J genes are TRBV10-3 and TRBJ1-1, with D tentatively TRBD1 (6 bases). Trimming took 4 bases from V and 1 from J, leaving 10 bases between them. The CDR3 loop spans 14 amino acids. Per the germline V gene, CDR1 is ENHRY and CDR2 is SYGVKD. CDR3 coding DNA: TGTGCCATCAGTGGTTGGGACAAGAACACTGAAGCTTTCTTT. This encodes CAISGWDKNTEAFF.

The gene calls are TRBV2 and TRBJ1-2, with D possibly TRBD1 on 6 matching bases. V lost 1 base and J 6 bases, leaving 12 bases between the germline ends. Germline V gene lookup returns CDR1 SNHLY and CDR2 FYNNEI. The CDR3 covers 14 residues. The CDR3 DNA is TGTGCCAGCAGTGAAGAGACAGGCCCTGATGGCTACACCTTC. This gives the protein CASSEETGPDGYTF.

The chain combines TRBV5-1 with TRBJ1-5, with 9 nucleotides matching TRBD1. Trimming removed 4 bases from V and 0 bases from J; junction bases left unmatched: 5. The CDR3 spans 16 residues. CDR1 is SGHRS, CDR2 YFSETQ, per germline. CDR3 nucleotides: TGCGCCAGCAGCCCAGGGGACAGGGATAGCAATCAGCCCCAGCATTTT. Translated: CASSPGDRDSNQPQHF.

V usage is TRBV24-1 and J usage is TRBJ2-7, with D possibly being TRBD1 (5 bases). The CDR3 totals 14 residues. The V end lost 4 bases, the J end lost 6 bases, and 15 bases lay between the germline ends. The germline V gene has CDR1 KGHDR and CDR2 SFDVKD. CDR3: CATSDPPVGPEQYF. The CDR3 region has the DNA TGTGCCACCAGTGACCCCCCGGTGGGGCCCGAGCAGTACTTC.

In nucleotides, the CDR3 is TGTGCCAGCAGCACCCTGGACACCTTGAACACTGAAGCTTTCTTT. Translation gives CASSTLDTLNTEAFF. V is TRBV21-1 and J is TRBJ1-1; the table calls TRBD1, which could not be checked here. TRBV21-1 represents a pseudogene. The CDR3 is 15 residues long.

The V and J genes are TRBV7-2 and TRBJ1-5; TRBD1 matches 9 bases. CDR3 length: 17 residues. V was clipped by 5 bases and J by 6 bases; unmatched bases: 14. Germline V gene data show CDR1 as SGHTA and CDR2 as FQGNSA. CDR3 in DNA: TGTGCCAGCAGCCATACACAGGGGGCCGGGGGTGGTCAGCCCCAGCATTTT. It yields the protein CASSHTQGAGGGQPQHF.

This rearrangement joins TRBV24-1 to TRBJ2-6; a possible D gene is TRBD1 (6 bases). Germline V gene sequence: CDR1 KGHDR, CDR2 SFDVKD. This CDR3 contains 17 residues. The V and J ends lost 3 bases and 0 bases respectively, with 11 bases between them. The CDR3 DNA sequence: TGTGCCACCAGTGATCCAGACAGGCTCTCTGGGGCCAACGTCCTGACTTTC. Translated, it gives CATSDPDRLSGANVLTF.

The CDR3 loop reads CASSPGTSVWKQYF. In DNA form, the CDR3 reads TGTGCCAGCAGCCCCGGGACTAGTGTCTGGAAGCAGTACTTC. The chain joins TRBV14 to TRBJ2-7, with 8 bases lining up with TRBD2. The CDR3 runs 14 residues. CDR1 and CDR2 (germline): SGHDN, FVKESK. The V and J ends lost 4 bases and 8 bases, in that order; junction bases with no gene match: 10.

The CDR3 bases are TGTGCCAGCAGTTACTCCCAGGGAGGGACGCCCCAGCATTTT. Amino acid sequence: CASSYSQGGTPQHF. The genes are TRBV6-5 and TRBJ1-5, with D perhaps matching TRBD1 (5 bases). The CDR3 consists of 14 residues. V gave up 0 bases and J gave up 9 bases, with 12 bases separating them. Germline CDR1 is MNHEY and CDR2 is SVGAGI.

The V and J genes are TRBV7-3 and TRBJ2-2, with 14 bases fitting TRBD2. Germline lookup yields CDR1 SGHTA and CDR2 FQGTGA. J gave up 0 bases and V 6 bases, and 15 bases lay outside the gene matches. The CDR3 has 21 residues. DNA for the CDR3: TGTGCCAGCAGTTACCCGGGACTAGCGGGAGTCTGGGGAACGAACACCGGGGAGCTGTTTTTT. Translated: CASSYPGLAGVWGTNTGELFF.

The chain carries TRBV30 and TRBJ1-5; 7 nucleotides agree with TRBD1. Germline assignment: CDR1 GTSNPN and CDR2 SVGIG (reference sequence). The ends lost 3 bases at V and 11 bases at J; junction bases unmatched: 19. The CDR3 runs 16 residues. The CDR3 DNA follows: TGTGCCTGGAGCGCGACATCCCGGACAGGAGCATCTACCCAGCATTTT. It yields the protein CAWSATSRTGASTQHF.

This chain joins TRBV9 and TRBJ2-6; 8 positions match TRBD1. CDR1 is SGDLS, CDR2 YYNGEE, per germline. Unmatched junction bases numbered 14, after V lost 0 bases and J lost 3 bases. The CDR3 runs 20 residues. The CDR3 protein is CASSVARGSQGAGGANVLTF. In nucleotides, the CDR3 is TGTGCCAGCAGCGTAGCTCGAGGGTCCCAGGGGGCGGGTGGGGCCAACGTCCTGACTTTC.

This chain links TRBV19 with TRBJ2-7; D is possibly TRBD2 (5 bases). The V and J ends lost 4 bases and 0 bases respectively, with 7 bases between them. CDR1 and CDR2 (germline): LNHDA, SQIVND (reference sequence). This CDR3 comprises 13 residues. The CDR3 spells CASSKDFSYEQYF. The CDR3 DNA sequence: TGTGCCAGTAGTAAGGACTTCTCCTACGAGCAGTACTTC.

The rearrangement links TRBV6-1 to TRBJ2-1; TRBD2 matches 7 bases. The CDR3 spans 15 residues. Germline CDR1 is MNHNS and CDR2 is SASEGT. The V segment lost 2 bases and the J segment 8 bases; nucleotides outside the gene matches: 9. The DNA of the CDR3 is TGTGCCAGCAGTGAATTAGCGGAGGGAGGGTATGAGCAGTTCTTC. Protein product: CASSELAEGGYEQFF.

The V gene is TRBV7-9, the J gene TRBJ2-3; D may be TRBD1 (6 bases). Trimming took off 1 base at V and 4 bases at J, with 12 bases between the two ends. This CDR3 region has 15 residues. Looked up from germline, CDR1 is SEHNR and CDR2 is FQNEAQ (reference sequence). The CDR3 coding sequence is TGTGCCAGCAGCTTAGATACAGGGACGGCAGATACGCAGTATTTT. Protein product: CASSLDTGTADTQYF.

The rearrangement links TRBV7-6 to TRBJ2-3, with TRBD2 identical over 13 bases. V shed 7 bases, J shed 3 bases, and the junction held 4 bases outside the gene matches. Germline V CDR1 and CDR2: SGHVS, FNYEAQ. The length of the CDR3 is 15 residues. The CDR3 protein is CASKRLAGGTDTQYF. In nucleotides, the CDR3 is TGTGCCAGCAAGCGACTAGCGGGAGGTACAGATACGCAGTATTTT. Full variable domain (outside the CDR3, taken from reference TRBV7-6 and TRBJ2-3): GAGVSQSPRYKVTKRGQDVALRCDPISGHVSLYWYRQALGQGPEFLTYFNYEAQQDKSGLPNDRFSAERPEGSISTLTIQRTEQRDSAMYRCASKRLAGGTDTQYFGPGTRLTVL.

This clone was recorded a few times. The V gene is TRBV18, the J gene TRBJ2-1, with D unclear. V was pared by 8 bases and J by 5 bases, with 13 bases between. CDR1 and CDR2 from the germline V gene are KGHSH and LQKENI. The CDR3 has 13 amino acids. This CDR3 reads CASPSVENNEQFF. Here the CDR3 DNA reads TGTGCCAGCCCCTCGGTCGAAAACAATGAGCAGTTCTTC.

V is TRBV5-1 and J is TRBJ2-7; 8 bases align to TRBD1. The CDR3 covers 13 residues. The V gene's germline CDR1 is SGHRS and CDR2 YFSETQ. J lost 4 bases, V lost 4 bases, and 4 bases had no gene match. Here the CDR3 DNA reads TGCGCCAGCAGCACTCGACAGGGGTACGAGCAGTACTTC. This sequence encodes CASSTRQGYEQYF.

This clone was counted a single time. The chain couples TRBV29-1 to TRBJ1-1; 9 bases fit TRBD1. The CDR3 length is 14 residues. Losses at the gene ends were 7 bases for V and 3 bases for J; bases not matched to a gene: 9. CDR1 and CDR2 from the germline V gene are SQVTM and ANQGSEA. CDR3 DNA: TGCAGCGGGATACAGGGGGCTGGGTACACTGAAGCTTTCTTT. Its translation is CSGIQGAGYTEAFF.

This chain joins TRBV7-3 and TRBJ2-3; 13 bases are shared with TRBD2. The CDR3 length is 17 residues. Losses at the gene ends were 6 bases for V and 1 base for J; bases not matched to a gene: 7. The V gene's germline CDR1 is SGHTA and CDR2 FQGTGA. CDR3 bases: TGTGCCAGCAGATTGGGACTAGCGGGAATTGGCACAGATACGCAGTATTTT. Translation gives CASRLGLAGIGTDTQYF.

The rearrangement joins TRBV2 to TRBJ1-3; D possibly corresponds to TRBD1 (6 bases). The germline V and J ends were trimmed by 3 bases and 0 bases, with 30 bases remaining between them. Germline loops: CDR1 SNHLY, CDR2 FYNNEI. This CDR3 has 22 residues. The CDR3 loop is CASSDPDSATLQQLYSGNTIYF. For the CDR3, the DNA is TGTGCCAGCAGTGACCCGGACAGCGCAACATTACAACAACTATACTCTGGAAACACCATATATTTT.